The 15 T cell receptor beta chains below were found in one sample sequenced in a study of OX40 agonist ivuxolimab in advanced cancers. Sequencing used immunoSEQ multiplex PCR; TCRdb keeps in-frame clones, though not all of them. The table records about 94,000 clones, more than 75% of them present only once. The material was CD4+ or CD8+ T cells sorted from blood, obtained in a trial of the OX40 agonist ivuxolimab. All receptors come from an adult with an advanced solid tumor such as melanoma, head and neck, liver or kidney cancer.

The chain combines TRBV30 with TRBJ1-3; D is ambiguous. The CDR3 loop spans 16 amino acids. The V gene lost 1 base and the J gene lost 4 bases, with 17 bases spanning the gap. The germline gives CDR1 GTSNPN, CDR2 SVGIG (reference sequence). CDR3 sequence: CAWSGSSQWAGNTIYF. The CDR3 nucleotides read TGTGCCTGGAGTGGATCGTCTCAGTGGGCAGGAAACACCATATATTTT.

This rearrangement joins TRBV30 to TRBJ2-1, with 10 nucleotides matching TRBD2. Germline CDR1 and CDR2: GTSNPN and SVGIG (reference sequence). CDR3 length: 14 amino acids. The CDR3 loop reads CGLAGGSSYNEQFF. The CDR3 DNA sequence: TGTGGACTAGCGGGCGGGAGCTCCTACAATGAGCAGTTCTTC.

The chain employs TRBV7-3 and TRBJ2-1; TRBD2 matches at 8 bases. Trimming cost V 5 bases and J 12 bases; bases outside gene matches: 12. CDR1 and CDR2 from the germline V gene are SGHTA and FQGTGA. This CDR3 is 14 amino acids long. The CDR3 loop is CASSRGGTGSGQFF. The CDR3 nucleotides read TGTGCCAGCAGCCGGGGGGGCACAGGCAGCGGGCAGTTCTTC. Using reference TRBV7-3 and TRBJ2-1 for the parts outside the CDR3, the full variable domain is GAGVSQTPSNKVTEKGKYVELRCDPISGHTALYWYRQSLGQGPEFLIYFQGTGAADDSGLPNDRFFAVRPEGSVSTLKIQRTERGDSAVYLCASSRGGTGSGQFFGPGTRLTVL.

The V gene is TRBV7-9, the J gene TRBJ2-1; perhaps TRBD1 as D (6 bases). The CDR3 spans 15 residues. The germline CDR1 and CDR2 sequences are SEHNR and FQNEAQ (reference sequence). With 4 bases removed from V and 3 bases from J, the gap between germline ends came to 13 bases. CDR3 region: CASSSLPDSYNEQFF. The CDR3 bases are TGTGCCAGCAGCTCCCTCCCGGACAGCTACAATGAGCAGTTCTTC.

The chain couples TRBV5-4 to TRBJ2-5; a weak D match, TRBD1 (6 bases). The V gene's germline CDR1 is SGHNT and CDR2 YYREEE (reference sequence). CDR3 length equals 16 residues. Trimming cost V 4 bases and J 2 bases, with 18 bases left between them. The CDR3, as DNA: TGTGCCAGCAGCCCCAACCGACAGGCCAAACAAGAGACCCAGTACTTC. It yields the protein CASSPNRQAKQETQYF.

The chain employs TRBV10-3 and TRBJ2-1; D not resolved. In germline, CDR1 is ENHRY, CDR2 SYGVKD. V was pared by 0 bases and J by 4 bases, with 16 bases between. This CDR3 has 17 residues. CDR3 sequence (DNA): TGTGCCATCAGTGAGTCAAACGCGGCAAGGGTATACAATGAGCAGTTCTTC. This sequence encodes CAISESNAARVYNEQFF.

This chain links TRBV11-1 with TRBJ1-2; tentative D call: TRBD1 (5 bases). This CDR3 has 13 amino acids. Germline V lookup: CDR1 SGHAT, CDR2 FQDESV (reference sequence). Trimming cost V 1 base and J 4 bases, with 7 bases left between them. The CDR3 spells CASSLEGAYGYTF. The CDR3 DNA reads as TGTGCCAGCAGCTTAGAAGGGGCCTATGGCTACACCTTC.

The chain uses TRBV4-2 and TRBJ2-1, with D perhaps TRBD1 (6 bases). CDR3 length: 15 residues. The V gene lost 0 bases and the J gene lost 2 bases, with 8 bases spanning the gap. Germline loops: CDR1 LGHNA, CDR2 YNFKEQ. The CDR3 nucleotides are TGTGCCAGCAGCCAAGAAACAGGGCCCTACAATGAGCAGTTCTTC. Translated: CASSQETGPYNEQFF.

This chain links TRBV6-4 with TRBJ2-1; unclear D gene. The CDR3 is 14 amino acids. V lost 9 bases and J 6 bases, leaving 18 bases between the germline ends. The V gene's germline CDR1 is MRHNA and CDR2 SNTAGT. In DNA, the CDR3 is TGTGCCAGGTCCTCCCATAGGCTAAGCAATGAGCAGTTCTTC. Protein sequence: CARSSHRLSNEQFF.

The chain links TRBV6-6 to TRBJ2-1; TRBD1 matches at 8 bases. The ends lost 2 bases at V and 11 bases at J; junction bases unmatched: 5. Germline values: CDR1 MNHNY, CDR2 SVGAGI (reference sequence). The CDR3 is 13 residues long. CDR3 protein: CASSYGDRSKQFF. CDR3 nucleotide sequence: TGTGCCAGCAGTTACGGGGACAGGTCAAAGCAGTTCTTC.

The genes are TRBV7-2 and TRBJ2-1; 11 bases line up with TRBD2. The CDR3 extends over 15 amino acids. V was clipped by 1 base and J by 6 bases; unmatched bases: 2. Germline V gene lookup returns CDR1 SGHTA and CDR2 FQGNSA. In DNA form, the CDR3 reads TGTGCCAGCAGCTTAGTAGCGGGAGGGGTCAATGAGCAGTTCTTC. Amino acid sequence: CASSLVAGGVNEQFF.

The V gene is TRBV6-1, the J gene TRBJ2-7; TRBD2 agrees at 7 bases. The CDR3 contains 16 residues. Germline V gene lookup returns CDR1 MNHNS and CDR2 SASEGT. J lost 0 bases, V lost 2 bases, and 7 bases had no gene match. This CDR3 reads CASSESGDPGSYEQYF. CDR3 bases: TGTGCCAGCAGTGAAAGCGGGGACCCGGGCTCCTACGAGCAGTACTTC.

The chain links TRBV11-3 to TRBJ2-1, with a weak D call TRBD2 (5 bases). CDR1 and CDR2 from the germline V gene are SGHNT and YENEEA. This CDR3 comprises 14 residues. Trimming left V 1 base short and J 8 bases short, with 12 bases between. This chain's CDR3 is CASSLVSGSDEQFF. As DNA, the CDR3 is TGTGCCAGCAGCTTAGTATCGGGGAGCGATGAGCAGTTCTTC.

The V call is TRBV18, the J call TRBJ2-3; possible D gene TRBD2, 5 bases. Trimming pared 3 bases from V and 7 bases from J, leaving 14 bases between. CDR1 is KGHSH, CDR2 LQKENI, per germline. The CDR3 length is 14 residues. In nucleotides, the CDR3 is TGTGCCAGCTCACCTAGAAGCGGACCTAATACGCAGTATTTT. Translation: CASSPRSGPNTQYF.

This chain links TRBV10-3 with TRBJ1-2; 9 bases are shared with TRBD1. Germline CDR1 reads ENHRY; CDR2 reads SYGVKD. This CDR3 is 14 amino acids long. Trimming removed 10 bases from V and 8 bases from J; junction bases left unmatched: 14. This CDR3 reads CATLDGQGFGGYTF. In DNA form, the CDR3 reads TGTGCCACCCTGGACGGACAGGGGTTTGGAGGCTACACCTTC.